This T cell receptor (beta chain) was recovered during a study of blood T cell repertoires in COVID-19. Looking at the study overall: COVID-19 samples collected from the United States, Italy and Spain covered acute and convalescent phases. Sources were T cells, B-cell-depleted T cells, or PBMCs; the material itself was cDNA or gDNA.

Per the authors' pipeline: From reference gene primer amplification, estimates of nucleated cell counts were derived. Only in-frame clones appear in the TCRdb table, and some are missing; sequencing was by immunoSEQ multiplex PCR. V, J and clone size derive from that table, while D and trimming were established from the DNA sequence. The table includes 140,000 to 150,000 clones, around 86% detected once. The V end was cut by 2 bases, the J end by 7 bases, with 8 bases between. This CDR3 is 12 amino acids long. Per germline, CDR1 SNHLY and CDR2 FYNNEI. The sequencing sample was made of peripheral blood. The V and J genes are TRBV2 and TRBJ2-5; D gene uncertain. This TCR came from a man aged 45-60 years who had recovered from COVID-19. The DNA of the CDR3 is TGTGCCAGCAGTGAACTACTCACGACCCAGTACTTC. Its protein product is CASSELLTTQYF.